This TCR beta chain stems from a study of blood T cell repertoires in COVID-19 (TCRdb year 2020). General notes on the study: Samples from collaborators originated in the United States, Italy and Spain and spanned both the acute and convalescent phases of COVID-19. The material from the prospective study consisted of cDNA or gDNA derived from T cells, B-cell-depleted T cells, or PBMCs. Deeply sampled blood TCRbeta repertoires from subjects exposed to, actively infected with, or recovered from COVID-19 were included in the dataset. The repertoires were made available in a free public database intended to serve as a resource for research on the immune response to SARS-CoV-2. The samples were drawn from the first 160 participants of the ongoing ImmuneRACE study and from over 950 subjects provided by 6 global collaborators. The sample metadata nearly always contained a de-identified subject ID, COVID-19 status, age in years and sex. Where available, HLA class I and class II types were obtained from metadata supplied by the sample provider rather than from assay-based typing. What the authors observed across the whole study: The amount of clinical and demographic metadata varied by source and participant and was provided uncurated.

Measured from the cysteine to the phenylalanine, the CDR3 is 15 residues long. The retained sequence is limited to the CDR3, 45 bases, with the frame set at the first base. The germline V and J ends show losses of 1 base and 3 bases respectively, and no gene match explains 3 bases of the junction. The germline V gene (reference sequence) sets CDR1 to SEHNR and CDR2 to FQNEAQ. TCRbeta CDR3 regions were amplified from genomic DNA using the immunoSEQ Assay, a bias-controlled multiplex PCR. The paper's processing steps were these. The number of nucleated cells in each sample was estimated by amplification of reference gene primers within the assay. To quantify the absolute abundance of each unique TCRbeta CDR3 rearrangement, sequence reads were collapsed and filtered. For each sample, productive Simpson clonality was calculated by taking the square root of Simpson's diversity index across productive rearrangements. TCRdb limited this immuneACCESS table to in-frame rearrangements with V and J called. A share of clones is missing; checked studies link under half to unresolved V genes, and the rest is unexplained. V, J and clone size reflect that table, while D and trimming were determined from the DNA. The sample data list fewer than 250,000 clones, and about 87% of these were observed just once. The leading ten clones occupy approximately 1.7% of the sample.

Whole blood was collected in K2EDTA tubes by collaborating institutions according to the institutions' own protocols. Collaborator samples were shipped for TCRbeta analysis as frozen whole blood, isolated PBMCs, or DNA extracted from either sample type. Comment on this clone: Its antigen has not been determined. Qualities for individual bases were not recorded, and no much larger clone is one base off.

The rearranged chain carries TRBV7-9 and TRBJ2-3, and 8 junction bases match TRBD1. The clonotype was recovered from a man aged 65 to 85 with acute or convalescent COVID-19. Sequencing was performed on peripheral blood. CDR3 reads: CASSLGQGATDTQYF. The nucleotide sequence is TGTGCCAGCAGCTTAGGCCAGGGGGCTACAGATACGCAGTATTTT.